These 30 T cell receptor beta chains were sequenced from one sample in a study of synovial regulatory T cells in juvenile arthritis. Measured with immunoSEQ multiplex PCR; TCRdb has only the in-frame clones, and not every one. The sample includes roughly 9,100 clones. Sequencing was done on a sample of Treg cells from blood. The sample's subset: remaining (HLA-DR-negative) circulating blood Treg cells. These receptors were obtained from a donor younger than 35 with juvenile idiopathic arthritis.

The rearrangement links TRBV11-2 to TRBJ2-3; the D call from TCRdb, TRBD2, cannot be confirmed without DNA. The CDR3 is made up of 12 amino acids. No DNA is listed. CDR1 and CDR2 (germline): SGHAT, FQNNGV. This chain's CDR3 is CASSLPTDTQYF.

The rearrangement links TRBV11-2 to TRBJ1-2; TCRdb returns TRBD1, unconfirmable since there is no DNA. This CDR3 comprises 14 residues. There is no recorded DNA. In germline, CDR1 is SGHAT, CDR2 FQNNGV. The CDR3 is CASSLVGQNYGYTF.

The chain carries TRBV4-3 and TRBJ2-7; TCRdb calls TRBD2, which cannot be checked without DNA. The CDR3 contains 14 residues. No DNA appears here. CDR1 and CDR2 from the germline V gene are LGHNA and YSLEER. Here the CDR3 reads CASSQEILAYEQYF.

This chain joins TRBV2 and TRBJ1-2; there is no DNA to check the TCRdb D call of TRBD1. Germline CDR1 and CDR2: SNHLY and FYNNEI. The length of the CDR3 is 14 residues. The DNA sequence is not available. CDR3 amino acids: CASSEAGQGNGYTF. The whole variable domain, remainder taken from reference TRBV2 and TRBJ1-2, is EPEVTQTPSHQVTQMGQEVILRCVPISNHLYFYWYRQILGQKVEFLVSFYNNEISEKSEIFDDQFSVERPDGSNFTLKIRSTKLEDSAMYFCASSEAGQGNGYTFGSGTRLTVV.

The V and J genes are TRBV12-5 and TRBJ2-2; the D call of TRBD1 rests on TCRdb alone, since no DNA is present to check it. Per germline, CDR1 LGHNT and CDR2 FRNRAP. The CDR3 is 18 amino acids. This entry has no DNA. The CDR3 region is CASGLAPGQGFNGGELFF.

This chain connects TRBV5-4 to TRBJ2-5; with no DNA, the TCRdb D assignment of TRBD2 cannot be verified. The germline gives CDR1 SGHNT, CDR2 YYREEE (reference sequence). The CDR3 has 14 residues. No DNA sequence is on record. The chain's CDR3 is CASSAGTSQETQYF.

The rearrangement joins TRBV14 to TRBJ1-6; as DNA is missing, the TRBD1 call by TCRdb cannot be tested. Germline-derived CDR1 and CDR2 are SGHDN and FVKESK. CDR3 size: 15 residues. The DNA is unrecorded. CDR3: CASSLGGSYNSPLHF.

V usage is TRBV7-6 and J usage is TRBJ1-1; the TCRdb D gene call, TRBD1, has no DNA to confirm it. Germline values: CDR1 SGHVS, CDR2 FNYEAQ. This CDR3 region has 14 residues. No DNA is recorded. The CDR3 protein is CASSSTTGGTEAFF.

J is TRBJ2-7 and V is TRBV28. This CDR3 contains 16 residues. No DNA was logged. Germline CDR1 MDHEN, CDR2 SYDVKM. CDR3 loop: CASSLTAAGRNYEQYF.

V is TRBV5-5 and J is TRBJ1-2. The CDR3 spans 14 residues. The nucleotide record is missing. CDR1 SGHKS and CDR2 YYEKEE come from the germline V gene (reference sequence). CDR3 sequence: CASSLTDPRYGYTF.

The chain recombines TRBV14 with TRBJ2-1; TCRdb's D gene call, TRBD2, goes unchecked for lack of DNA. Germline V gene lookup returns CDR1 SGHDN and CDR2 FVKESK. CDR3 length: 16 amino acids. No DNA accompanies this entry. CDR3 sequence: CASSLTGTSGNNEQFF.

The V call is TRBV29-1, the J call TRBJ2-3. The CDR3 spans 10 residues. No DNA sequence is on record. CDR1 and CDR2 from the germline V gene are SQVTM and ANQGSEA. The CDR3 sequence: CSVHPDTQYF.

This chain uses TRBV5-1 with TRBJ2-1; without DNA, the TCRdb call of TRBD2 cannot be checked. The CDR3 loop spans 15 amino acids. No coding sequence is recorded. From germline, CDR1 is SGHRS and CDR2 YFSETQ. The CDR3 protein is CASSASSGGVNEQFF.

This sequence joins TRBV5-1 and TRBJ2-3; TCRdb calls TRBD2, which cannot be checked without DNA. This CDR3 is 15 amino acids long. No nucleotide data were recorded. CDR1 and CDR2 from the germline V gene are SGHRS and YFSETQ. The CDR3 loop reads CASSLSGGATDTQYF.

The rearrangement joins TRBV4-3 to TRBJ2-1; TCRdb designates TRBD2, a call that cannot be tested without DNA. Looked up from germline, CDR1 is LGHNA and CDR2 is YSLEER. The CDR3 sequence is 17 residues long. The DNA sequence is not available. CDR3 loop: CASSQDSTSGRWNEQFF.

V gene TRBV6-4 combines with J gene TRBJ1-6; checking the TCRdb D call of TRBD1 is not possible without DNA. Germline CDR1 is MRHNA and CDR2 is SNTAGT. The CDR3 consists of 13 residues. No DNA accompanies this entry. CDR3 region: CASRQGTNSPLHF.

CDR3 sequence reads: CASSLAVSGRFEKLFF. The chain employs TRBV5-1 and TRBJ1-4. The CDR3 spans 16 residues. No DNA was logged. The germline V gene has CDR1 SGHRS and CDR2 YFSETQ.

V usage is TRBV7-3 and J usage is TRBJ2-6; as DNA is missing, the TRBD2 call by TCRdb cannot be tested. The CDR3 is made up of 15 amino acids. The DNA sequence is not available. CDR1 is SGHTA and CDR2 is FQGTGA in the germline V gene. CDR3 loop: CASSLGSSGANVLTF.

The gene calls are TRBV6-5 and TRBJ1-2. The CDR3 extends over 15 amino acids. No DNA is recorded. Germline V gene data show CDR1 as MNHEY and CDR2 as SVGAGI. The CDR3 is CASSYSRVFAFGYTF.

The chain uses TRBV29-1 and TRBJ2-5; no DNA is available, so the TRBD2 call from TCRdb remains unchecked. CDR1 and CDR2 from the germline V gene are SQVTM and ANQGSEA. The CDR3 is 14 residues long. Only the protein sequence is given. This CDR3 is CSVARGAGRETQYF.

The genes are TRBV11-2 and TRBJ2-3; the D call of TRBD1 rests on TCRdb alone, since no DNA is present to check it. CDR1 and CDR2 from the germline V gene are SGHAT and FQNNGV. The CDR3 length is 16 residues. No DNA is recorded. The CDR3 region is CASSLRQGARGDTQYF. The variable domain in full, completed from reference TRBV11-2 and TRBJ2-3, reads EAGVAQSPRYKIIEKRQSVAFWCNPISGHATLYWYQQILGQGPKLLIQFQNNGVVDDSQLPKDRFSAERLKGVDSTLKIQPAKLEDSAVYLCASSLRQGARGDTQYFGPGTRLTVL.

The chain couples TRBV5-1 to TRBJ2-7; TCRdb indicates TRBD1, and absent DNA this call remains unverified. The length of the CDR3 is 13 residues. The protein alone is recorded here. The germline V gene has CDR1 SGHRS and CDR2 YFSETQ. CDR3: CASSFSGSYEQYF.

The V call is TRBV29-1, the J call TRBJ1-1; no DNA is available, so the TRBD1 call from TCRdb remains unchecked. The CDR3 consists of 15 residues. The entry carries no DNA sequence. Germline loops: CDR1 SQVTM, CDR2 ANQGSEA. The chain's CDR3 is CSVALEDRGQTEAFF.

The CDR3 loop reads CASGGPWDGYTF. This chain connects TRBV5-1 to TRBJ1-2. CDR1 and CDR2 from the germline V gene are SGHRS and YFSETQ. The CDR3 has 12 amino acids. DNA is not on record.

This chain joins TRBV29-1 and TRBJ2-5. Germline V CDR1 and CDR2: SQVTM, ANQGSEA. CDR3 length equals 13 residues. The coding DNA is unavailable. CDR3 protein: CSVLRDGQETQYF.

V is TRBV10-3 and J is TRBJ1-1. Germline assignment: CDR1 ENHRY and CDR2 SYGVKD. CDR3 length equals 10 residues. No DNA sequence was recorded. CDR3 sequence: CAIKPTEAFF.

CDR3 protein: CASSLTETQYF. The gene calls are TRBV28 and TRBJ2-5. The CDR3 sequence is 11 residues long. No DNA is recorded. Germline values: CDR1 MDHEN, CDR2 SYDVKM.

V and J are TRBV6-5 and TRBJ1-3. The CDR3 is 14 residues long. DNA was not recorded. Germline-derived CDR1 and CDR2 are MNHEY and SVGAGI. The CDR3 reads CASSEQSVGNTIYF.

The rearrangement joins TRBV19 to TRBJ2-1; TCRdb returns TRBD2, unconfirmable since there is no DNA. Germline CDR1 reads LNHDA; CDR2 reads SQIVND (reference sequence). The CDR3 sequence is 15 residues long. DNA for this receptor is not on file. The CDR3: CASSTGTSAYNEQFF.

The gene calls are TRBV19 and TRBJ1-4; checking the TCRdb D call of TRBD1 is not possible without DNA. This CDR3 spans 15 amino acids. The DNA is not on file. CDR1 and CDR2 (germline): LNHDA, SQIVND (reference sequence). The CDR3 loop reads CASKDDRPAHEKLFF.